These T cell receptor beta chains were read from a single sample in a study of T cell responses to AZD1222 COVID-19 vaccine. TCRdb keeps only in-frame clones here, not all; method: immunoSEQ multiplex PCR. The sample consists of about 100,000 clones, over 90% of them appearing once. This specimen was peripheral blood, taken on day 0 of AZD1222 vaccination. These receptors were collected from an adult in good health. CDR3s include the opening cysteine and the closing phenylalanine or tryptophan. A D gene is named only where the DNA matches it firmly. The size of a clone is reported for some rows only, either as once, few or many, or as a class for expanded clones.

clone_size: .; j_call: TRBJ1-5; d_call: TRBD1; cdr3_length: 17; v_call: TRBV28; cdr3_nt: TGTGCCAGCAGTTTATTTGGGACAGGGGGCACTGGGCAGCCCCAGCATTTT; cdr3_aa: CASSLFGTGGTGQPQHF
clone_size: .; j_call: TRBJ2-3; d_call: TRBD2; cdr3_length: 16; v_call: TRBV4-1; cdr3_nt: TGCGCCAGCAGCGGGGGAGCGGGAGGGGATGCAGATACGCAGTATTTT; cdr3_aa: CASSGGAGGDADTQYF
clone_size: .; j_call: TRBJ1-5; d_call: .; cdr3_length: 11; v_call: TRBV28; cdr3_nt: TGTGCCAGCAGTTATCAGGGAGCCCAGCATTTT; cdr3_aa: CASSYQGAQHF
clone_size: .; j_call: TRBJ2-1; d_call: TRBD2; cdr3_length: 18; v_call: TRBV3-1/TRBV3-2; cdr3_nt: TGTGCCAGCAGCCAATACGGGACTAGCGGGAGAAGATACAATGAGCAGTTCTTC; cdr3_aa: CASSQYGTSGRRYNEQFF
clone_size: .; j_call: TRBJ1-1; d_call: .; cdr3_length: 14; v_call: TRBV6-5; cdr3_nt: TGTGCCAGCAGTTTGCAGCCTGTGGGTACTGAAGCTTTCTTT; cdr3_aa: CASSLQPVGTEAFF
clone_size: .; j_call: TRBJ1-5; d_call: .; cdr3_length: 14; v_call: TRBV19; cdr3_nt: TGTGCCAGTACAACAGGGTCGGGCAATCAGCCCCAGCATTTT; cdr3_aa: CASTTGSGNQPQHF
clone_size: .; j_call: TRBJ1-6; d_call: TRBD1; cdr3_length: 14; v_call: TRBV9; cdr3_nt: TGTGCCAGCAGCCCGGGACAGGGGAGTTCACCCCTCCACTTT; cdr3_aa: CASSPGQGSSPLHF
clone_size: .; j_call: TRBJ1-4; d_call: .; cdr3_length: 15; v_call: TRBV5-1; cdr3_nt: TGCGCCAGCAGCTTGGCCGAAGCGGGGAGGGAGAAACTGTTTTTT; cdr3_aa: CASSLAEAGREKLFF
clone_size: .; j_call: TRBJ2-1; d_call: TRBD2; cdr3_length: 14; v_call: TRBV5-1; cdr3_nt: TGCGCCAGCAGCTTGGAGCGGGAGTACAATGAGCAGTTCTTC; cdr3_aa: CASSLEREYNEQFF
clone_size: .; j_call: TRBJ2-1; d_call: .; cdr3_length: 16; v_call: TRBV4-2; cdr3_nt: TGTGCCAGCAGCCAAGGATTCAGGGGACTGCCCTATGAGCAGTTCTTC; cdr3_aa: CASSQGFRGLPYEQFF
clone_size: once; j_call: TRBJ2-3; d_call: TRBD2; cdr3_length: 18; v_call: TRBV4-2; cdr3_nt: TGTGCCAGCAGCCAAGGGACTAGCGGGAGAAGGAGCTCAGATACGCAGTATTTT; cdr3_aa: CASSQGTSGRRSSDTQYF
clone_size: .; j_call: TRBJ2-3; d_call: .; cdr3_length: 15; v_call: TRBV27; cdr3_nt: TGTGCCAGCAGTTTAAACGGGTGGAGCACAGATACGCAGTATTTT; cdr3_aa: CASSLNGWSTDTQYF
clone_size: .; j_call: TRBJ2-7; d_call: TRBD1; cdr3_length: 15; v_call: TRBV6-5; cdr3_nt: TGTGCCAGCAGTTACTCCCCGGGACAGGGCTACGAGCAGTACTTC; cdr3_aa: CASSYSPGQGYEQYF
clone_size: .; j_call: TRBJ2-7; d_call: TRBD2; cdr3_length: 18; v_call: TRBV4-1; cdr3_nt: TGCGCCAGAAATGGACTAGCGGTTAATACCCCCCCGCTATACGAGCAGTACTTC; cdr3_aa: CARNGLAVNTPPLYEQYF
clone_size: .; j_call: TRBJ1-1; d_call: .; cdr3_length: 13; v_call: TRBV18; cdr3_nt: TGTGCCAGCTCACCAGGGGATCAGACTGAAGCTTTCTTT; cdr3_aa: CASSPGDQTEAFF
clone_size: .; j_call: TRBJ1-1; d_call: TRBD1; cdr3_length: 12; v_call: TRBV20-1; cdr3_nt: TGCAGTGCTAGTGAGGGCAGACAGGGGGCTTTCTTT; cdr3_aa: CSASEGRQGAFF
clone_size: .; j_call: TRBJ2-1; d_call: TRBD1; cdr3_length: 16; v_call: TRBV19; cdr3_nt: TGTGCCAGTAGTCTAAGGGACAGGGGGCGCGGGGCCGCCCAGTTCTTC; cdr3_aa: CASSLRDRGRGAAQFF
clone_size: .; j_call: TRBJ1-5; d_call: .; cdr3_length: 14; v_call: TRBV27; cdr3_nt: TGTGCCAGCAGTCCCCGGGGGTTTGGGCAGCCCCAGCATTTT; cdr3_aa: CASSPRGFGQPQHF
clone_size: .; j_call: TRBJ1-6; d_call: .; cdr3_length: 15; v_call: TRBV5-4; cdr3_nt: TGTGCCAGCAGCTCCCCCACGAATGGTAATTCACCCCTCCACTTT; cdr3_aa: CASSSPTNGNSPLHF
clone_size: .; j_call: TRBJ2-1; d_call: TRBD2; cdr3_length: 14; v_call: TRBV7-8; cdr3_nt: TGTGCCAGCAGCTTCCTAGCGGGGAACAATGAGCAGTTCTTC; cdr3_aa: CASSFLAGNNEQFF
clone_size: .; j_call: TRBJ2-1; d_call: .; cdr3_length: 14; v_call: TRBV7-9; cdr3_nt: TGTGCCAGCAGCTTGAGCGGAGTCTACAATGAGCAGTTCTTC; cdr3_aa: CASSLSGVYNEQFF
clone_size: few; j_call: TRBJ2-7; d_call: .; cdr3_length: 13; v_call: TRBV7-9; cdr3_nt: TGTGCCAGCAGCCCACACGGGGACTACGAGCAGTACTTC; cdr3_aa: CASSPHGDYEQYF
clone_size: .; j_call: TRBJ2-2; d_call: .; cdr3_length: 14; v_call: TRBV19; cdr3_nt: TGTGCCACCAAGGGGACAACCGAAACCGGGGAGCTGTTTTTT; cdr3_aa: CATKGTTETGELFF
clone_size: .; j_call: TRBJ2-3; d_call: .; cdr3_length: 11; v_call: TRBV20-1; cdr3_nt: TGCAGTGCTAGCCGTGGAGATACGCAGTATTTT; cdr3_aa: CSASRGDTQYF
clone_size: .; j_call: TRBJ2-3; d_call: .; cdr3_length: 14; v_call: TRBV6-4; cdr3_nt: TGTGCCAGCAGTGCACTAGCAAGCACAGATACGCAGTATTTT; cdr3_aa: CASSALASTDTQYF
clone_size: .; j_call: TRBJ2-5; d_call: .; cdr3_length: 14; v_call: TRBV3-1/TRBV3-2; cdr3_nt: TGTGCCAGCAGCCAACGGGCTTCAAGGGGGACCCAGTACTTC; cdr3_aa: CASSQRASRGTQYF
clone_size: .; j_call: TRBJ2-7; d_call: TRBD2; cdr3_length: 15; v_call: TRBV11-2; cdr3_nt: TGTGCCAGCAGCTTAGGGCGGGGGTCCCCATACGAGCAGTACTTC; cdr3_aa: CASSLGRGSPYEQYF
clone_size: .; j_call: TRBJ2-3; d_call: .; cdr3_length: 13; v_call: TRBV10-3; cdr3_nt: TGTGCCATCAAAACAGATACGGTAGATACGCAGTATTTT; cdr3_aa: CAIKTDTVDTQYF
clone_size: .; j_call: TRBJ2-5; d_call: TRBD1; cdr3_length: 16; v_call: TRBV5-4; cdr3_nt: TGTGCCAGCAGCTTGTCCGCAGGGGGCGAGGGAGAGACCCAGTACTTC; cdr3_aa: CASSLSAGGEGETQYF
clone_size: .; j_call: TRBJ1-2; d_call: TRBD1; cdr3_length: 15; v_call: TRBV25-1; cdr3_nt: TGTGCCAGCAGTGCCTCAACAGGGGACCACTATGGCTACACCTTC; cdr3_aa: CASSASTGDHYGYTF
clone_size: .; j_call: TRBJ1-1; d_call: TRBD1; cdr3_length: 14; v_call: TRBV6-5; cdr3_nt: TGTGCCAGCAGTTTGACAGGGGGGAACACTGAAGCTTTCTTT; cdr3_aa: CASSLTGGNTEAFF